Described below is a single TCR beta chain sequence and its context. The antigen it recognizes is unknown. Base-call qualities are not available, and no considerably larger clone is one nucleotide away. The sample comes from a study of T cell changes during pregnancy in multiple sclerosis (dated by TCRdb to between 2018 and 2021). About the study as a whole: The study examined how the T cell repertoire changed over the course of pregnancy in women with multiple sclerosis.

The receptor library was made with the immunoSEQ multiplex PCR assay. TCRdb mirrors the immuneACCESS table, restricted to in-frame sequences. Some clones are absent from its copies; in checked studies, under half trace to an unresolved V gene, and the reason for the others is unknown. The sample table holds about 79,000 clones, of which 85% to 95% were seen once. The ten largest clones take up around 0.75% of the sample. Ends trimmed: V by 5 bases, J by 3 bases; bases unmatched to a gene: 4. The CDR3 covers 14 residues, taking in both the cysteine and the phenylalanine. CDR3 DNA only is kept here, 42 bases in frame from base 1. As encoded in the germline V gene, CDR1 is SGHTA while CDR2 is FQGNSA.

The source is a female donor in good health, enrolled as a control in a pregnancy study. Material: peripheral blood, obtained in the second trimester of pregnancy. The chain joins TRBV7-2 to TRBJ2-7; the central 10 bases match TRBD1. The CDR3 region: CASSRWTGGYEQYF. The DNA reads TGTGCCAGCAGCAGATGGACAGGGGGCTACGAGCAGTACTTC.